These 16 T cell receptor beta chains were sequenced from one sample in a study of blood T cells in healthy people across ages. Using a J-beta primer mix together with a sample-barcoded 5' primer, a second PCR was run for about 6 to 11 cycles. TCRdb redid the calling of the 5' RACE reads with MiXCR, one entry per CDR3 protein. The sample includes fewer than 700,000 distinct CDR3 sequences, about 43% of them seen just once. Specimen: blood. These receptors came from an older man in good health.

Of note for this clonotype: One base away lies a much larger clone, so this may be a sequencing read error. This sequence joins TRBV18 and TRBJ1-2; 7 bases map to TRBD1. The germline V gene has CDR1 KGHSH and CDR2 LQKENI. The CDR3 has 14 residues. CDR3 amino acids: CASSPGTDLVGCTF. CDR3 nucleotides: TGTGCCAGCTCTCCAGGGACAGATTTAGTTGGCTGCACCTTC. Looking up the rest from reference TRBV18 and TRBJ1-2 gives the full variable domain: NAGVMQNPRHLVRRRGQEARLRCSPMKGHSHVYWYRQLPEEGLKFMVYLQKENIIDESGMPKERFSAEFPKEGPSILRIQQVVRGDSAAYFCASSPGTDLVGCTFGSGTRLTVV.

This clonotype appeared many times. This rearrangement joins TRBV5-1 to TRBJ2-7, with 7 positions matching TRBD1. Germline V CDR1 and CDR2: SGHRS, YFSETQ. This CDR3 contains 13 residues. Trimming at V came to 4 bases and at J to 6 bases, leaving 7 bases not matched to a gene. The CDR3 here is CASSIGTASEQYF. DNA for the CDR3: TGCGCCAGCAGCATCGGGACAGCAAGCGAGCAGTACTTC.

The genes are TRBV7-9 and TRBJ2-4; tentatively, D is TRBD2 (5 bases). With the DNA end fitting TRBJ2-5 better, the J assignment may be wrong. Per the germline V gene, CDR1 is SEHNR and CDR2 is FQNEAQ (reference sequence). The CDR3 runs to 13 residues. Written as DNA, the CDR3 is TGTGCCAGCAGGTCGGGATCCGTGGAGACCCAGTACTTC. It is translated as CASRSGSVETQYF.

With regard to this clonotype: A read error is possible here, since a much larger clone lies one base away. V usage is TRBV29-1 and J usage is TRBJ2-5; 7 nucleotides agree with TRBD1. Germline assignment: CDR1 SQVTM and CDR2 ANQGSEA. The junction had 7 bases not matched to a gene; V was cut back by 6 bases and J by 3 bases. The CDR3 sequence is 13 residues long. In DNA form, the CDR3 reads TGCAGCGTCTACGGGACAGATAAAGAGACCCAGTACTTC. Amino acids: CSVYGTDKETQYF. The whole variable domain, remainder taken from reference TRBV29-1 and TRBJ2-5, is SAVISQKPSRDICQRGTSLTIQCQVDSQVTMMFWYRQQPGQSLTLIATANQGSEATYESGFVIDKFPISRPNLTFSTLTVSNMSPEDSSIYLCSVYGTDKETQYFGPGTRLLVL.

Only a few counts were recorded for this clonotype. The rearrangement links TRBV14 to TRBJ1-5; possible D gene TRBD1, 6 bases. There are 16 residues in the CDR3. Looked up from germline, CDR1 is SGHDN and CDR2 is FVKESK. Trimming cost V 4 bases and J 0 bases, with 13 bases left between them. CDR3 loop: CASSLPGHCSNQPQHF. The DNA for the CDR3 is TGTGCCAGCAGCCTCCCGGGACATTGTAGCAATCAGCCCCAGCATTTT. Drawing the rest from reference TRBV14 and TRBJ1-5, the complete variable domain is EAGVTQFPSHSVIEKGQTVTLRCDPISGHDNLYWYRRVMGKEIKFLLHFVKESKQDESGMPNNRFLAERTGGTYSTLKVQPAELEDSGVYFCASSLPGHCSNQPQHFGDGTRLSIL.

In DNA, the CDR3 is TGTGCCAGCACCCTCCAGCTACCAAGCTACGAGCAGTACTTC. This encodes CASTLQLPSYEQYF. The genes are TRBV6-2 or TRBV6-3 and TRBJ2-7; D remains ambiguous. Trimming shortened V by 7 bases and J by 3 bases, and 16 bases separated the two germline ends. The CDR3 consists of 14 residues. Germline loops: CDR1 MNHEY, CDR2 SVGEGT.

The chain combines TRBV4-1 with TRBJ2-7; D may match TRBD1 or TRBD2 (6 bases each). The CDR3 consists of 15 residues. Germline values: CDR1 MGHRA, CDR2 YSYEKL. V lost 1 base to trimming and J lost 0 bases, with 10 bases between them. The chain's CDR3 is CASSQAGDNSYEQYF. CDR3 sequence (DNA): TGCGCCAGCAGCCAAGCGGGGGACAACTCCTACGAGCAGTACTTC.

V gene TRBV18 combines with J gene TRBJ2-5; TRBD2 matches 8 bases. The CDR3 spans 15 residues. In germline, CDR1 is KGHSH, CDR2 LQKENI. V gave up 5 bases and J gave up 5 bases; unmatched junction bases: 10. CDR3 coding DNA: TGTGCCAGCTCAAAAAGGCGGGAGGAGGTTGAGACCCAGTACTTC. Its protein product is CASSKRREEVETQYF.

This chain connects TRBV9 to TRBJ2-1; D not resolved. V was clipped by 2 bases and J by 2 bases, with 11 bases between them. The germline gives CDR1 SGDLS, CDR2 YYNGEE. The CDR3 consists of 15 residues. CDR3 coding DNA: TGTGCCAGCAGCGTCTCTACCAGTACCTACAATGAGCAGTTCTTC. Residues: CASSVSTSTYNEQFF. Full variable domain (missing parts from reference TRBV9 and TRBJ2-1): DSGVTQTPKHLITATGQRVTLRCSPRSGDLSVYWYQQSLDQGLQFLIQYYNGEERAKGNILERFSAQQFPDLHSELNLSSLELGDSALYFCASSVSTSTYNEQFFGPGTRLTVL.

The chain employs TRBV10-2 and TRBJ2-5, with a tentative D call TRBD1 (5 bases). Trimming stripped 5 bases from V and 3 bases from J, with 13 bases between. The CDR3 has 14 amino acids. The germline gives CDR1 WSHSY, CDR2 SAAADI. The CDR3 here is CASSSPPREETQYF. The CDR3 region has the DNA TGCGCCAGCAGTTCCCCCCCCAGGGAAGAGACCCAGTACTTC.

Only a few counts were recorded for this clonotype. The chain recombines TRBV29-1 with TRBJ2-1; unclear D gene. The CDR3 has 8 residues. Germline CDR1 reads SQVTM; CDR2 reads ANQGSEA. Between the trimmed V and J ends, which lost 3 bases and 9 bases, there was a span of 0 bases. DNA for the CDR3: TGCAGCGTTGATGAGCAGTTCTTC. The encoded protein is CSVDEQFF.

The chain joins TRBV19 to TRBJ2-7; maybe TRBD2 (6 bases). The DNA end favors TRBJ2-5, so the J call may be wrong. The CDR3 consists of 13 residues. Germline V gene sequence: CDR1 LNHDA, CDR2 SQIVND (reference sequence). CDR3 nucleotides: TGTGCCAGTAGTAGGGTCGGGAGCGAGACCCAGTACTTC. Its translation is CASSRVGSETQYF.

This clonotype was seen many times. The J gene is TRBJ2-6, the V gene TRBV25-1; 8 nucleotides match TRBD1. The CDR3 loop spans 17 amino acids. Germline CDR1 MGHDK, CDR2 SYGVNS. Trimming removed 2 bases from V and 0 bases from J; junction bases left unmatched: 3. This CDR3 is CASSERTGSSGANVLTF. The CDR3 DNA is TGTGCCAGCAGTGAACGGACAGGGAGCTCTGGGGCCAACGTCCTGACTTTC.

This clonotype has more than one count but fewer than ten. This chain joins TRBV12-3 or TRBV12-4 and TRBJ2-4, with D maybe TRBD1 (6 bases). Gene TRBJ2-7 matches the end of the DNA better, so the J call may be wrong. The CDR3 runs to 14 residues. The CDR3 sequence is CASSPPQGDHEQYF. CDR3 nucleotides: TGTGCCAGCAGTCCACCACAGGGTGACCACGAGCAGTACTTC.

This clonotype appeared many times. V and J are TRBV7-2 and TRBJ2-5; D perhaps matches TRBD2 (5 bases). Looked up from germline, CDR1 is SGHTA and CDR2 is FQGNSA. This CDR3 contains 14 residues. Trimming pared 6 bases from V and 4 bases from J, leaving 15 bases between. The CDR3 reads CASSLTEAVETQYF. In nucleotides, the CDR3 is TGTGCCAGCAGTCTAACGGAGGCGGTAGAGACCCAGTACTTC.

The V call is TRBV28, the J call TRBJ2-7, with TRBD2 identical over 10 bases. CDR3 length: 14 residues. V was clipped by 5 bases and J by 5 bases; unmatched bases: 6. Germline V gene sequence: CDR1 MDHEN, CDR2 SYDVKM. CDR3 sequence (DNA): TGTGCCAGCAGTATAGCGGGAGGACAGAACGAGCAGTACTTC. This codes for CASSIAGGQNEQYF.